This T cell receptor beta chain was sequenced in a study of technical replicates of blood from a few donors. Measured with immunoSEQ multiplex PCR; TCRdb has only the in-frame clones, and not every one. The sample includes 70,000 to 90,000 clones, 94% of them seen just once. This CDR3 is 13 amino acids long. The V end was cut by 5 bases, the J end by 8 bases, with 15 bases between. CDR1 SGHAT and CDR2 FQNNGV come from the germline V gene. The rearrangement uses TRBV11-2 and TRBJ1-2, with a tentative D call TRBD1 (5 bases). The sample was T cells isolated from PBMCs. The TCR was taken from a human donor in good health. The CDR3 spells CASSNGQGSGYTF. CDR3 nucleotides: TGTGCCAGCAGCAACGGGCAGGGTTCCGGCTACACCTTC.